The clone carrying this TCR beta chain was observed a few times. The antigen is not known. This specimen belongs to a study of CD8 T cells in ankylosing spondylitis. This CDR3 spans 15 amino acids. V lost 0 bases, J lost 4 bases, and 5 bases stayed unmatched. Germline V gene lookup returns CDR1 SGHRS and CDR2 YFSETQ. Study-wide findings and caveats: Several of the motif variants were reported before in synovial fluid and blood from reactive arthritis. Clones tied to disease were said to be significantly enriched in matched ankylosing spondylitis synovial fluid. Disease-linked clones were CD8+ and relatively rare in peripheral blood. A TCR beta motif of eight highly homologous variants appeared characteristic of ankylosing spondylitis blood.

With molecular barcodes, quantitative 5'-RACE was used to make the TCR beta libraries. TCRdb recomputed calls from the 5' RACE reads with MiXCR, one row per CDR3 protein. The sample yields about 330,000 distinct CDR3 sequences, less than 10% seen once. The source material was blood, either unsorted or a sorted T cell fraction (not recorded which). This sequence originates from a male donor with ankylosing spondylitis. V gene TRBV5-1 combines with J gene TRBJ2-5, with 8 bases identical to TRBD1. The CDR3 loop is CASSLAAGGLETQYF. The CDR3 DNA sequence: TGCGCCAGCAGCTTGGCCGCAGGGGGCTTAGAGACCCAGTACTTC.